This is a list of T cell receptor beta chains from one sample in a study of blood T cell repertoires in COVID-19. The method was immunoSEQ multiplex PCR; TCRdb's version includes in-frame clones alone and lacks a portion of them. The table includes fewer than 350,000 clones, 70% to 90% detected once. The sequencing input was PBMCs or T cells enriched from blood (not recorded which). The receptors stem from a woman aged 30 to 39 who had recovered from COVID-19. The CDR3 runs from the conserved cysteine through the conserved F or W. The D gene is left open where the match is weak. Size is omitted from some rows. Given values are once, few, many or a class for expanded clones.

TRBJ1-1 - once TRBV28 CASSLGHTEAFF TGTGCCAGCAGTTTAGGGCACACTGAAGCTTTCTTT
TRBJ1-1 - once TRBV6-5 CASSRDAGLNTEAFF TGTGCCAGCAGCCGCGATGCGGGCTTGAACACTGAAGCTTTCTTT
TRBJ2-1 - - TRBV18 CASSPPGGPINEQFF TGTGCCAGCTCACCACCGGGGGGGCCGATCAATGAGCAGTTCTTC
TRBJ2-1 TRBD1 - TRBV19 CASSMGTGGYDEQFF TGTGCCAGTAGTATGGGGACAGGGGGGTACGATGAGCAGTTCTTC
TRBJ1-2 - - TRBV3-1/TRBV3-2 CASSQDLEGSGGYTF TGTGCCAGCAGCCAAGATTTGGAGGGGTCTGGTGGCTACACCTTC
TRBJ1-1 - - TRBV2 CASRWRGGSTEAFF TGTGCCAGCCGATGGCGAGGAGGTAGCACTGAAGCTTTCTTT
TRBJ2-1 - - TRBV9 CASSPNGYEQFF TGTGCCAGCAGCCCTAACGGTTATGAGCAGTTCTTC
TRBJ1-2 - - TRBV6-5 CASRDGGYGYTF TGTGCCAGCAGGGACGGAGGATATGGCTACACCTTC
TRBJ1-1 - once TRBV4-3 CASSGGGRFGGMNTEAFF TGCGCCAGCAGCGGCGGGGGGCGATTCGGTGGCATGAACACTGAAGCTTTCTTT
TRBJ2-7 - - TRBV3-1/TRBV3-2 CASSDATGRKEQYF TGTGCCAGCAGCGACGCCACGGGGAGGAAGGAGCAGTACTTC
TRBJ1-2 - - TRBV5-4 CASSPSGDYGYTF TGTGCCAGCTCCCCCTCAGGGGACTATGGCTACACCTTC
TRBJ1-1 - - TRBV28 CASVQIEAFF TGTGCCAGTGTACAGATAGAAGCTTTCTTT
TRBJ2-2 - - TRBV11-3 CASSLEPRGTGELFF TGTGCCAGCAGCTTAGAGCCCCGGGGCACCGGGGAGCTGTTTTTT
TRBJ2-1 - once TRBV28 CASNPGEWNEQFF TGTGCCAGCAATCCCGGGGAATGGAATGAGCAGTTCTTC
TRBJ1-2 - - TRBV7-3 CASSQRGRRPNYGYTF TGTGCCAGCAGCCAACGAGGTAGAAGGCCGAACTATGGCTACACCTTC
TRBJ1-2 TRBD1 - TRBV28 CASSTSREDRNYGYTF TGTGCCAGCAGTACCTCCAGAGAGGACAGGAACTATGGCTACACCTTC
TRBJ1-1 - few TRBV16 CASSPGGGTEAFF TGTGCCAGCAGCCCCGGCGGGGGCACTGAAGCTTTCTTT
TRBJ2-7 TRBD2 - TRBV7-2 CASSLSRTSGYEQYF TGTGCCAGCAGCTTATCTCGGACTAGCGGGTACGAGCAGTACTTC
TRBJ1-1 TRBD1 - TRBV27 CASSLYPGQGVVVNTEAFF TGTGCCAGCAGTTTATATCCGGGACAGGGCGTCGTGGTGAACACTGAAGCTTTCTTT
TRBJ2-3 - once TRBV28 CASSLPKTSTDTQYF TGTGCCAGCAGTTTACCGAAAACTAGCACAGATACGCAGTATTTT
TRBJ2-3 - - TRBV27 CASRLALGSTDTQYF TGTGCCAGCAGACTAGCCTTGGGTAGCACAGATACGCAGTATTTT
TRBJ1-2 TRBD1 - TRBV15 CATSRDRGQGHGYTF TGTGCCACCAGCAGAGATCGGGGACAGGGGCATGGCTACACCTTC
TRBJ1-1 - few TRBV19 CASSGAMNTEAFF TGTGCCTCCAGTGGGGCGATGAACACTGAAGCTTTCTTT
TRBJ2-7 - - TRBV7-8 CASSRDTTITRTYEQYF TGTGCCAGCAGCCGGGACACCACAATCACCCGAACCTACGAGCAGTACTTC
TRBJ2-4 - - TRBV20-1 CSREKNIQYF TGCAGTCGAGAGAAAAACATTCAGTACTTC
TRBJ2-3 - - TRBV2 CASRADYPTDTQYF TGTGCCAGCAGGGCGGACTACCCCACAGATACGCAGTATTTT
TRBJ2-7 - - TRBV11-3 CASSLDSQKRGLYEQYF TGTGCCAGCAGCTTGGACAGTCAGAAGCGGGGTCTCTACGAGCAGTACTTC
TRBJ2-7 - - TRBV28 CASSFSHRAPYEQYF TGTGCCAGCAGTTTCTCTCACAGGGCCCCCTACGAGCAGTACTTC
TRBJ1-2 TRBD1 - TRBV5-6 CASMGDRGSYGYTF TGTGCCAGCATGGGGGACAGGGGATCATATGGCTACACCTTC
TRBJ2-1 TRBD2 - TRBV27 CASSSKREGPLF TGTGCCAGCAGTTCAAAGCGGGAGGGCCCCCTCTTC
TRBJ1-2 TRBD1 - TRBV29-1 CSVPGGGGYTF TGCAGCGTTCCAGGGGGTGGCGGCTACACCTTC
TRBJ1-1 - - TRBV7-9 CASSLTGTEAFF TGTGCCAGCAGTCTCACCGGGACTGAAGCTTTCTTT
TRBJ1-1 - - TRBV10-3 CATNRANTEAFF TGTGCCACAAACAGGGCTAACACTGAAGCTTTCTTT
TRBJ2-1 - - TRBV9 CASSTQGSPYNEQFF TGTGCCAGCAGCACTCAGGGTTCCCCTTACAATGAGCAGTTCTTC
TRBJ1-2 - - TRBV28 CASSLTANYGYTF TGTGCCAGCAGCCTTACGGCTAACTATGGCTACACCTTC
TRBJ2-7 TRBD2 - TRBV27 CASSPGLVFYEQYF TGTGCCAGCAGCCCGGGACTAGTTTTCTACGAGCAGTACTTC
TRBJ1-5 - - TRBV30 CAGRGEGQPQHF TGTGCCGGCCGGGGGGAAGGGCAGCCCCAGCATTTT
TRBJ2-2 - - TRBV7-9 CASSLIGGGTGELFF TGTGCCAGCAGCTTAATTGGTGGCGGCACCGGGGAGCTGTTTTTT
TRBJ2-5 - - TRBV29-1 CSVDPPETQYF TGCAGCGTTGATCCTCCAGAGACCCAGTACTTC
TRBJ1-1 - - TRBV7-2 CASSFWGENTEAFF TGTGCCAGCAGCTTTTGGGGGGAGAACACTGAAGCTTTCTTT
TRBJ1-6 - - TRBV4-1 CASSSGEVIINSPLHF TGCGCCAGCAGCTCGGGGGAGGTTATAATTAATTCACCCCTCCACTTT
TRBJ2-3 - - TRBV18 CASRRGGPYTDTQYF TGTGCCAGTAGAAGAGGTGGCCCATACACAGATACGCAGTATTTT
TRBJ2-3 TRBD2 - TRBV3-1/TRBV3-2 CASSHDPGTSIPDTQYF TGTGCCAGCAGCCATGACCCCGGGACTAGCATTCCAGATACGCAGTATTTT
TRBJ2-5 - - TRBV7-9 CASTEPGVETQYF TGTGCCAGCACCGAACCCGGGGTCGAGACCCAGTACTTC
TRBJ2-7 TRBD1 - TRBV9 CASSVGTGWNEQYF TGTGCCAGCAGCGTTGGGACAGGGTGGAACGAGCAGTACTTC
TRBJ1-3 - - TRBV7-6 CASSLEAAISSGNTIYF TGTGCCAGCAGCTTAGAGGCGGCAATCAGCTCTGGAAACACCATATATTTT